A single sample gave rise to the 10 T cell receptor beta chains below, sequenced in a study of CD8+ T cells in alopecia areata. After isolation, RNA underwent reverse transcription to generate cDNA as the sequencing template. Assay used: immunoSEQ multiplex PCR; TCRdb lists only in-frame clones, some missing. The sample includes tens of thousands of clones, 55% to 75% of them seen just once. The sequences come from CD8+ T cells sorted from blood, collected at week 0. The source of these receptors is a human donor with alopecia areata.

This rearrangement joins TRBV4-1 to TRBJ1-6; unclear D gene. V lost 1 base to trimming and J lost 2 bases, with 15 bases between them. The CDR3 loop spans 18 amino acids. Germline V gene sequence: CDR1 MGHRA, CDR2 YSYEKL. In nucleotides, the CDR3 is TGCGCCAGCAGCCAAGCTTCCGCGGCAGCCACCTATAATTCACCCCTCCACTTT. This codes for CASSQASAAATYNSPLHF.

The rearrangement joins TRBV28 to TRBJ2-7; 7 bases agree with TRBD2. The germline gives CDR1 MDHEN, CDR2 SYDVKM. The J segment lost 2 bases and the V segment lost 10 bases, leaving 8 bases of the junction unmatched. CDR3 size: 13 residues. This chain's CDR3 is CAISSGGAYEQYF. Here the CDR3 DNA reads TGTGCCATCTCTAGCGGAGGGGCCTACGAGCAGTACTTC.

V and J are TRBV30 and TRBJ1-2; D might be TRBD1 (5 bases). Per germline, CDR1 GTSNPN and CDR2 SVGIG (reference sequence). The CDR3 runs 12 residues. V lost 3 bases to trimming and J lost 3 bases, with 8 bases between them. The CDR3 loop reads CAWSTGDYGYTF. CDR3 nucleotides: TGTGCCTGGAGCACAGGAGACTATGGCTACACCTTC.

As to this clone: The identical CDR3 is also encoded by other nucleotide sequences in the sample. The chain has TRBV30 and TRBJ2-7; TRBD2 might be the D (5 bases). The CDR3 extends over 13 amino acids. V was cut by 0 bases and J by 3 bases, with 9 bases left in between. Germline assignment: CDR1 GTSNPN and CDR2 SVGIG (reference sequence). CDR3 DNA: TGTGCCTGGAGTGTAGCTGGGAGCTACGAGCAGTACTTC. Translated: CAWSVAGSYEQYF.

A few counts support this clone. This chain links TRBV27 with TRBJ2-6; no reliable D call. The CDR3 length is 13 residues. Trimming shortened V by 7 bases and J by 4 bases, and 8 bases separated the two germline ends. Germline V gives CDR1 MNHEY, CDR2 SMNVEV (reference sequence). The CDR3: CASIGYGANVLTF. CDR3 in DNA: TGTGCCAGCATCGGGTACGGGGCCAACGTCCTGACTTTC.

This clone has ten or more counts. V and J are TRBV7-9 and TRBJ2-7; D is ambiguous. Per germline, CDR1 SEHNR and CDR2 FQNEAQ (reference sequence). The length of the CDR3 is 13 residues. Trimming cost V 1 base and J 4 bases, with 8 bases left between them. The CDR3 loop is CASSLDSGYEQYF. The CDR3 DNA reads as TGTGCCAGCAGCTTAGATTCGGGTTACGAGCAGTACTTC.

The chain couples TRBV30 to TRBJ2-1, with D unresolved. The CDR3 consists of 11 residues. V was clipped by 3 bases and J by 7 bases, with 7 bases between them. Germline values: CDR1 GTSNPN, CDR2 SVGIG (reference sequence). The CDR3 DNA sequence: TGTGCCTGGAGCGCCGGGAATGAGCAGTTCTTC. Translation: CAWSAGNEQFF.

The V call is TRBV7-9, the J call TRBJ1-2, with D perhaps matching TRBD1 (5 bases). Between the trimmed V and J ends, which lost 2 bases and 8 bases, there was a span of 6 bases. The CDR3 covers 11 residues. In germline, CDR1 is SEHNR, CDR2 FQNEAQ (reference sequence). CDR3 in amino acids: CASSLRDGYTF. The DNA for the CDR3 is TGTGCCAGCAGCTTAAGGGACGGCTACACCTTC.

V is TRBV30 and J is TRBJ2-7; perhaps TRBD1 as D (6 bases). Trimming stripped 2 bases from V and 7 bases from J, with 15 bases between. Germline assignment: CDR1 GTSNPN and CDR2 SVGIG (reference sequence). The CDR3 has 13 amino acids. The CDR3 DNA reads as TGTGCCTGGAGTATTCCGGGACAAGAGGAGCAGTACTTC. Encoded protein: CAWSIPGQEEQYF. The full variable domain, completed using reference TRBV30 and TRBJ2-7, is SQTIHQWPATLVQPVGSPLSLECTVEGTSNPNLYWYRQAAGRGLQLLFYSVGIGQISSEVPQNLSASRPQDRQFILSSKKLLLSDSGFYLCAWSIPGQEEQYFGPGTRLTVT.

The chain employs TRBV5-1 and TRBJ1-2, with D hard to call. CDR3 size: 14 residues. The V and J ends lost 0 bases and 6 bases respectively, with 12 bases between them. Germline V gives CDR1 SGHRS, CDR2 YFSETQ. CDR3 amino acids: CASSLAGVVHGYTF. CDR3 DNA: TGCGCCAGCAGCTTGGCGGGCGTTGTCCATGGCTACACCTTC.